These T cell receptor beta chains were read from a single sample in a study of human T cells and chemical hapten exposure. A single record per CDR3 protein comes from TCRdb applying MiXCR to the RACE reads. Of more than 70,000 distinct CDR3 sequences listed, approximately 8.2% are singletons. Material: whole blood. The receptor source for this set is a female donor in good health. Some clones in this sample may be carry-over from other donors' samples. CDR3s include the opening cysteine and the closing phenylalanine or tryptophan. A D gene is named only where the DNA matches it firmly. Size is stated for part of the rows, as once, few or many counts, or as a class when the clone is expanded.

cdr3_aa,cdr3_nt,v_call,j_call,d_call,clone_size
CAISEPSGASGGRTDTQYF,TGTGCCATCAGTGAGCCGAGCGGGGCTAGCGGGGGCCGCACAGATACGCAGTATTTT,TRBV10-3,TRBJ2-3,TRBD2,few
CASSEGGATNEKLFF,TGTGCCAGCAGCGAGGGGGGAGCAACTAATGAAAAACTGTTTTTT,TRBV12-3/TRBV12-4,TRBJ1-4,.,.
CASSAQGAWGEQYF,TGTGCCAGCAGTGCTCAGGGGGCTTGGGGAGAGCAGTACTTC,TRBV27,TRBJ2-7,TRBD1,.
CASSGDRREEKLFF,TGTGCCAGCAGTGGGGACAGGAGGGAGGAAAAACTGTTTTTT,TRBV12-3/TRBV12-4,TRBJ1-4,TRBD1,.
CVSSPPGVPYEQYF,TGTGTCAGCAGTCCCCCAGGGGTTCCCTACGAGCAGTACTTC,TRBV28,TRBJ2-7,.,.
CASSSRNNSPLHF,TGTGCCAGCAGTTCCAGGAATAATTCACCCCTCCACTTT,TRBV6-5,TRBJ1-6,.,many
CSARVEGYYSGNTIYF,TGCAGTGCTAGAGTTGAGGGTTACTACTCTGGAAACACCATATATTTT,TRBV20-1,TRBJ1-3,.,few
CASSPAPTSASYNEQFF,TGTGCCAGCAGTCCCGCCCCAACTAGCGCATCCTACAATGAGCAGTTCTTC,TRBV28,TRBJ2-1,TRBD2,few
CASSFRGAGELFF,TGTGCCAGCAGTTTCCGGGGGGCCGGGGAGCTGTTTTTT,TRBV12-3/TRBV12-4,TRBJ2-2,TRBD2,.
CASSYRDPSETQYF,TGTGCCAGCAGTTACCGGGACCCGTCCGAGACCCAGTACTTC,TRBV6-2/TRBV6-3,TRBJ2-5,.,many
CASSYPSNEQYF,TGTGCCAGCAGTTATCCCTCGAACGAGCAGTACTTC,TRBV28,TRBJ2-7,.,few
CASRPFPNTEAFF,TGTGCCAGCAGACCCTTCCCGAACACTGAAGCTTTCTTT,TRBV28,TRBJ1-1,.,.
CASSEGDTEAFF,TGTGCCAGCTCCGAAGGGGACACTGAAGCTTTCTTT,TRBV2,TRBJ1-1,.,many
CASSQLSTDTQYF,TGTGCCAGCAGCCAATTGTCCACAGATACGCAGTATTTT,TRBV4-2,TRBJ2-3,.,many
CASSLGEAGELFF,TGTGCCAGCAGTTTGGGGGAGGCCGGGGAGCTGTTTTTT,TRBV12-3/TRBV12-4,TRBJ2-2,.,.
CASNRGTTDTQYF,TGTGCCAGCAATCGGGGGACCACAGATACGCAGTATTTT,TRBV9,TRBJ2-3,.,many
CASQRKGRLNTEAFF,TGTGCCAGCCAGAGAAAGGGGAGGTTGAACACTGAAGCTTTCTTT,TRBV12-3/TRBV12-4,TRBJ1-1,.,.
CASSSGGSPLHF,TGTGCCAGCAGTTCAGGGGGCTCACCCCTCCACTTT,TRBV6-6,TRBJ1-6,TRBD1,few
CSVGTGWTEAFF,TGCAGCGTTGGGACAGGGTGGACTGAAGCTTTCTTT,TRBV29-1,TRBJ1-1,TRBD1,.
CASSLSGSPNTQYF,TGTGCCAGCAGCTTATCCGGCAGTCCTAATACGCAGTATTTT,TRBV7-2,TRBJ2-3,.,many
CASSLSGSDRELFF,TGTGCCAGCAGCTTAAGCGGGAGCGACAGGGAGCTGTTTTTT,TRBV11-2,TRBJ2-2,TRBD2,few
CATSEAGLATSNEQFF,TGTGCCACCAGTGAAGCTGGACTAGCGACTTCGAATGAGCAGTTCTTC,TRBV24-1,TRBJ2-1,TRBD2,.
CASSLLNRGHQPQHF,TGTGCCAGCAGTTTATTAAACAGGGGCCATCAGCCCCAGCATTTT,TRBV27,TRBJ1-5,TRBD1,few
CATSESGTGNSNQPQHF,TGTGCCACCAGTGAGTCCGGGACAGGAAATAGCAATCAGCCCCAGCATTTT,TRBV24-1,TRBJ1-5,TRBD1,many
CAIKSGGGGYTF,TGTGCCATCAAGTCAGGGGGAGGTGGCTACACCTTC,TRBV10-3,TRBJ1-2,TRBD1,.
CSALKGQGSSGHNEQFF,TGCAGTGCTTTAAAAGGACAGGGAAGTAGTGGACACAATGAGCAGTTCTTC,TRBV20-1,TRBJ2-1,TRBD1,.